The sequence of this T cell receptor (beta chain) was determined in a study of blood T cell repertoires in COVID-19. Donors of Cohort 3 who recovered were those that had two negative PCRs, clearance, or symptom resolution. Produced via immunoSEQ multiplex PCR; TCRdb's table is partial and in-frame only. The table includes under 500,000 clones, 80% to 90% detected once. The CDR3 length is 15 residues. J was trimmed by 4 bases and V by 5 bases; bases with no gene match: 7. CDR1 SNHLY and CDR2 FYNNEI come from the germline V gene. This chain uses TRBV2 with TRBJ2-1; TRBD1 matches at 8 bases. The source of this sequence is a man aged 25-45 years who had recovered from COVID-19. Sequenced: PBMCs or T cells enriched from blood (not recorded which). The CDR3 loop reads CASSPIDRGYNEQFF. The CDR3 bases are TGTGCCAGCAGTCCGATTGACAGGGGATACAATGAGCAGTTCTTC.